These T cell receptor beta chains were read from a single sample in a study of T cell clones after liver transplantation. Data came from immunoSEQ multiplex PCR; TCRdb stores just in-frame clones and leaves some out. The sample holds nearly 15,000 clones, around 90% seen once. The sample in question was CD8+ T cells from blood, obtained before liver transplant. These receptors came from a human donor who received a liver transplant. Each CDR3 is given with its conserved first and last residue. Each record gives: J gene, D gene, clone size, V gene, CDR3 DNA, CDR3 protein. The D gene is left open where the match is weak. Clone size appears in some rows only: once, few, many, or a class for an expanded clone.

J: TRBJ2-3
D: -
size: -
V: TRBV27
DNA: TGTGCCAGCAGTTTATTGTCGGGTGTCACAGATACGCAGTATTTT
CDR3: CASSLLSGVTDTQYF

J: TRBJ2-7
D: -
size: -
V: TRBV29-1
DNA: TGCAGCGTTGAGACTAGAACCGGTAAATACGAGCAGTACTTC
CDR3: CSVETRTGKYEQYF

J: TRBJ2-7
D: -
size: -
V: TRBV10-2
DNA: TGCGCCAGCAGGAGCTCCTACGAGCAGTACTTC
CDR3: CASRSSYEQYF

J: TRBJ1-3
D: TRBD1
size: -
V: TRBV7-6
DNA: TGTGCCAGCAGCTTATTGTGGGCCCCCCGCAGGGGGGGGGACGGAAACACCATATATTTT
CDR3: CASSLLWAPRRGGDGNTIYF

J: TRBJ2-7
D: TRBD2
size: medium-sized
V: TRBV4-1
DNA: TGCGCCAGCAGCCAAGGGGCTAGCGGGAGGGAATACGAGCAGTACTTC
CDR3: CASSQGASGREYEQYF

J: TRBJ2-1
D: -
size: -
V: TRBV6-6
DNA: TGTGCCAGCCGTGCATGGATTTATTGGCATGAGCAGTTCTTC
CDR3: CASRAWIYWHEQFF

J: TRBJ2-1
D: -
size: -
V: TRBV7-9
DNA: TGTGCCAGCAGCTTAGTCGGCTGGGACAATGAGCAGTTCTTC
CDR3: CASSLVGWDNEQFF

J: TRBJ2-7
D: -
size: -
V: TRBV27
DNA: TGTGCCAGCACCGCAGGAGCCCAACAGTACTTC
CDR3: CASTAGAQQYF

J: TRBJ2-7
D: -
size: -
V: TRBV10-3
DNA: TGTGCCATCAGTGAAACGGGGGCCTACGAGCAGTACTTC
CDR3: CAISETGAYEQYF

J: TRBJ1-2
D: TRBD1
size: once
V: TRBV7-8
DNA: TGTGCCAGCAGCCCTACAGGGGATATTAACTATGGCTACACCTTC
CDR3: CASSPTGDINYGYTF

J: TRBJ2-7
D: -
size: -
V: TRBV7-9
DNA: TGTGCCAGCAGCTCAGTCGGGAGCGACCACGAGCAGTACTTC
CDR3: CASSSVGSDHEQYF

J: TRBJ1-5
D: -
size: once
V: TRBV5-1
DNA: TGCGCCAGCAGCTTGTCAGGCGGTCCCCAGCATTTT
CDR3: CASSLSGGPQHF

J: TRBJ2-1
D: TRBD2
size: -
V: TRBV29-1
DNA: TGCAGCGTTTTCGCGGGGACTAGCGGGAAGGGGGTCTACAATGAGCAGTTCTTC
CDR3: CSVFAGTSGKGVYNEQFF

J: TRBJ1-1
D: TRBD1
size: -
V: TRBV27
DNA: TGTGCCAGCAGTCTATTAACAGGGGAGGGCACTGAAGCTTTCTTT
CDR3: CASSLLTGEGTEAFF

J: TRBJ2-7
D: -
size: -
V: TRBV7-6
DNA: TGTGCCAGCAGCTTAGCGGTGGGGGAGGCCTACGAGCAGTACTTC
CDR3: CASSLAVGEAYEQYF

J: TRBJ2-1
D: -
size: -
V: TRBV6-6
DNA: TGTGCCAGCAGTTACGTAAACAATGAGCAGTTCTTC
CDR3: CASSYVNNEQFF

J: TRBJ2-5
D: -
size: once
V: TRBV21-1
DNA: TGTGCAAGCTCTATGGACAGGCCTGAGACCCAGTACTTC
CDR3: CASSMDRPETQYF

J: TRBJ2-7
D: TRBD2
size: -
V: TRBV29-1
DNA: TGCAGCGTTGAAGGGGGACTAGCGGGAAACTACGAGCAGTACTTC
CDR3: CSVEGGLAGNYEQYF

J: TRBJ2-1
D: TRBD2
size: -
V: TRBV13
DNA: TGTGCCAGCAGCCCCGGGACTACATACAATGAGCAGTTCTTC
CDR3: CASSPGTTYNEQFF

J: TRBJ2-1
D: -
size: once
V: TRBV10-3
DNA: TGTGCCATCAGTGAGTCGACAGGACTTAAGGGCTCCTACAATGAGCAGTTCTTC
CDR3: CAISESTGLKGSYNEQFF

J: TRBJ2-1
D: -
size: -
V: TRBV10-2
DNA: TGCGCCAGCAGTCCGGGACTCCGATGGAATGAGCAGTTCTTC
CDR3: CASSPGLRWNEQFF

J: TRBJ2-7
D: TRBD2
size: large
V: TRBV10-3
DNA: TGTGCCATCACCGAACAGACTAGCGGGAGCTACGAGCAGTACTTC
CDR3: CAITEQTSGSYEQYF

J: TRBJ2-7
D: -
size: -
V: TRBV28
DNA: TGTGCCAGCAGTTGGGTAAACAACGAGCAGTACTTC
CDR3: CASSWVNNEQYF

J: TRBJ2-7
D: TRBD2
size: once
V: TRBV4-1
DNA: TGCGCCAGCAGCAATGGACTAGCTTACGAGCAGTACTTC
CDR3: CASSNGLAYEQYF

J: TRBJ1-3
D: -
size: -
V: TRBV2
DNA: TGTGCCAGCAGTCCCCTGGGAGGGCTAAACGGAAACACCATATATTTT
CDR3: CASSPLGGLNGNTIYF

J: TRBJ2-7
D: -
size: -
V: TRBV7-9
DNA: TGTGCCAGCAGCCCCACAGGCAAGGTTGGGACTTACGAGCAGTACTTC
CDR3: CASSPTGKVGTYEQYF

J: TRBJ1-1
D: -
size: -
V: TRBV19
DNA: TGTGCCAGTAGTTTACAACTGGACACTGAAGCTTTCTTT
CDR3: CASSLQLDTEAFF

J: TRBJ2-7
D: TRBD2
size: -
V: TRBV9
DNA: TGTGCCAGCAGCGAGGGACTAGCGGGAGACTACGAGCAGTACTTC
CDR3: CASSEGLAGDYEQYF

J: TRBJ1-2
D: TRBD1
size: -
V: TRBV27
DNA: TGTGCCAGCAGTGCCAGGGGGCATGGCTACACCTTC
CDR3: CASSARGHGYTF

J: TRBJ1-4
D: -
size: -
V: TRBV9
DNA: TGTGCCAGCAGCGCGGTGGGACACAATAATGAAAAACTGTTTTTT
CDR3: CASSAVGHNNEKLFF

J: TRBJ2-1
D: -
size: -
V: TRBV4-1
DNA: TGCGCCAGCAGCCAAGATGAAATCGGGAGTGAAGACAATGAGCAGTTCTTC
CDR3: CASSQDEIGSEDNEQFF

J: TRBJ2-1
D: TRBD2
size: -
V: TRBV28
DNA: TGTGCCAGCGCAGGCCTAGCGGGAGTAAATGAGCAGTTCTTC
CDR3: CASAGLAGVNEQFF

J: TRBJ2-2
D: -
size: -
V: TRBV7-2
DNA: TGTGCCAGCAGCTTAGCCCGATCGAGGAACACCGGGGAGCTGTTTTTT
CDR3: CASSLARSRNTGELFF

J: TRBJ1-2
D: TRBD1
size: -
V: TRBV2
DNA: TGTGCCAGCAGTGGGAGACAGGGGGTGGTCTATGGCTACACCTTC
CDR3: CASSGRQGVVYGYTF

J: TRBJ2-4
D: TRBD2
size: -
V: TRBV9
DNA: TGTGCCAGCAGCACTAGCGGGACCCTCCAAAACATTCAGTACTTC
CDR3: CASSTSGTLQNIQYF

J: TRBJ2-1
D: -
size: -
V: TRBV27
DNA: TGTGCCAGCAGTTTAGGGGGGACGGATGAGCAGTTCTTC
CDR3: CASSLGGTDEQFF

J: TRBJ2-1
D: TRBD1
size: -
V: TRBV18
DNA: TGTGCCAGCTCACCAGATGCAGGACAGGGGGCCTACAATGAGCAGTTCTTC
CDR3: CASSPDAGQGAYNEQFF

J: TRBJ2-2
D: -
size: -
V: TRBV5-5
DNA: TGTGCCAGCAGCTTGTTTAGGGCCGGGGAGCTGTTTTTT
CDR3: CASSLFRAGELFF

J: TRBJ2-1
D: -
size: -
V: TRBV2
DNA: TGTGCCAGCAGTGAAACCGGACCGCACAGCCCGAAGGGCAATGAGCAGTTCTTC
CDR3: CASSETGPHSPKGNEQFF

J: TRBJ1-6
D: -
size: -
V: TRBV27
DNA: TGTGCCAGCAGTCCAACCCCTAATTCACCCCTCCACTTT
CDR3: CASSPTPNSPLHF

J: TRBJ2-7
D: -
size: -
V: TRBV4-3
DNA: TGCGCCAGCAGCCAAGAAAAGGGATCGGGCTACGAGCAGTACTTC
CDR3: CASSQEKGSGYEQYF

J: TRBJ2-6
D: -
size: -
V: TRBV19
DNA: TGTGCCAGTAGTAGTCATAAGACAAATCACAAAGCGGGCCAACTCCTGACTTTC
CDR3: CASSSHKTNHKAGQLLTF

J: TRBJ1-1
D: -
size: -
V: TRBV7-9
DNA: TGTGCCAGCAGCCACCCCGGACGGACCCTGGAAGCTTTCTTT
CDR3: CASSHPGRTLEAFF

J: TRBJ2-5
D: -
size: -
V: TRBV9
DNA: TGTGCCAGCAGCCCTGATAGGGTCGAGACCCAGTACTTC
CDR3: CASSPDRVETQYF

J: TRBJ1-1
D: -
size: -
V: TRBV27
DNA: TGTGCCAGCAGCCCAGGTACGGGGGGCACTGAAGCTTTCTTT
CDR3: CASSPGTGGTEAFF

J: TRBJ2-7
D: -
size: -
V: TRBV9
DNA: TGTGCCAGCAGCGCAGGGACCGCTACCTACGAGCAGTACTTC
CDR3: CASSAGTATYEQYF

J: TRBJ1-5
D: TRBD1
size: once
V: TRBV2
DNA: TGTGCCAGCAGTCCGGGACAGGGCCGCAGACCCCAGCATTTT
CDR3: CASSPGQGRRPQHF

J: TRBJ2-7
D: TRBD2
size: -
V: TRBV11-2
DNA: TGTGCCAGCAGCCTACTAGCGGTTCCGTACGAGCAGTACTTC
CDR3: CASSLLAVPYEQYF

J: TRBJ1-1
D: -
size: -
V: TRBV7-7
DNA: TGTGCTAGCAGCCCTACACAGAACACTGAAGCTTTCTTT
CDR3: CASSPTQNTEAFF

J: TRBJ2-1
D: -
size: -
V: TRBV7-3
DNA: TGTGCCAGCAGCTTACTGGCTGTGGAGCAGTTCTTC
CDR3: CASSLLAVEQFF

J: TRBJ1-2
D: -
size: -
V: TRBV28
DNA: TGTGCCAGCAGTCCCGTGGGCGGGAGTTATGGCTACACCTTC
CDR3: CASSPVGGSYGYTF

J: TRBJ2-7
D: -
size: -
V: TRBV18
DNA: TGTGCCAGCTCGGATTCCTACGAGCAGTACTTC
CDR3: CASSDSYEQYF

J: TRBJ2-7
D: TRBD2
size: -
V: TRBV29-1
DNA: TGCAGCGTTGATGGAGCGGGAACGAGCTCCTACGAGCAGTACTTC
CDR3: CSVDGAGTSSYEQYF

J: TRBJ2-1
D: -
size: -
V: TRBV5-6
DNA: TGTGCCAGCAGCCACCAGGGTGAGCAGTTCTTC
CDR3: CASSHQGEQFF

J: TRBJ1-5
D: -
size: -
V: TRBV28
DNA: TGTGCCAGCAGCGGTGACAATCAGCCCCAGCATTTT
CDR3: CASSGDNQPQHF

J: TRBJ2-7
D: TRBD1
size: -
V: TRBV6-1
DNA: TGTGCCAGCAGTGAAGGTTCCGGGACAGGGATCAACGAGCAGTACTTC
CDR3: CASSEGSGTGINEQYF

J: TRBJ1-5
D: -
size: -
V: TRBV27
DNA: TGTGCCAGCAGTTGGTCTAGCAATCAGCCCCAGCATTTT
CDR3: CASSWSSNQPQHF

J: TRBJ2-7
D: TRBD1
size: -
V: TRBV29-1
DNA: TGCAGCGTAGCCACAGGGGGCTTCTACGAGCAGTACTTC
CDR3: CSVATGGFYEQYF